The next 30 T cell receptor beta chains were all read from a single sample in a study of OX40 agonist ivuxolimab in advanced cancers. Some clones are missing from TCRdb's copy, which holds only in-frame ones; the method was immunoSEQ multiplex PCR. Altogether over 15,000 clones are present, approximately 86% being singletons, with the ten largest covering over 3.5%. The specimen was CD4+ or CD8+ T cells sorted from blood, collected in a trial of the OX40 agonist ivuxolimab. These receptors all stem from an adult with an advanced solid tumor such as melanoma, head and neck, liver or kidney cancer.

The V gene is TRBV6-1, the J gene TRBJ2-2; D is possibly TRBD1 (5 bases). CDR1 and CDR2 (germline): MNHNS, SASEGT. The CDR3 runs to 14 residues. Between the trimmed V and J ends, which lost 3 bases and 6 bases, there was a span of 11 bases. The DNA for the CDR3 is TGTGCCAGCAGTGACAGGGTGGGCCCCGGGGAGCTGTTTTTT. It codes for CASSDRVGPGELFF.

The chain joins TRBV5-1 to TRBJ2-1; D might be TRBD1 or TRBD2, each matching 5 bases. V lost 2 bases, J lost 2 bases, and 8 bases lay in between. The germline V gene encodes CDR1 SGHRS and CDR2 YFSETQ. The CDR3 has 14 amino acids. As DNA, the CDR3 is TGCGCCAGCAGCTTCTTGGGGGCCTACAATGAGCAGTTCTTC. Translated, it gives CASSFLGAYNEQFF.

The V and J genes are TRBV15 and TRBJ1-4; the D is unclear. The germline gives CDR1 LNHNV, CDR2 YYDKDF (reference sequence). Between the trimmed V and J ends, which lost 0 bases and 1 base, there was a span of 9 bases. The CDR3 covers 16 residues. Here the CDR3 DNA reads TGTGCCACCAGCAGAGATTACAGCGGAACTAATGAAAAACTGTTTTTT. Residues: CATSRDYSGTNEKLFF.

As to this clone: The junction shows a germline mismatch at one end, possibly a read error. CDR3 region: CATSPSFNEQFF. The CDR3 nucleotides read TGTGCCACCTCTCCGTCCTTCAATGAGCAGTTCTTC. The chain employs TRBV15 and TRBJ2-1; D is uncertain. Germline V lookup: CDR1 LNHNV, CDR2 YYDKDF (reference sequence). This CDR3 is built from 12 residues.

This chain joins TRBV6-5 and TRBJ1-2, with 9 bases that match TRBD1. The CDR3 is 15 amino acids. CDR1 and CDR2 from the germline V gene are MNHEY and SVGAGI. Trimming took 2 bases from V and 5 from J; bases not matched to a gene: 6. CDR3 coding DNA: TGTGCCAGCAGTTACGACAGGGGGAGCGGGTATGGCTACACCTTC. It yields the protein CASSYDRGSGYGYTF.

V and J are TRBV9 and TRBJ2-2; 9 nucleotides align to TRBD1. J was trimmed by 4 bases and V by 3 bases; bases with no gene match: 10. This CDR3 has 17 residues. Germline V gene sequence: CDR1 SGDLS, CDR2 YYNGEE. CDR3 loop: CASSGHGQGSGTGELFF. The CDR3 DNA sequence: TGTGCCAGCAGCGGACACGGACAGGGGTCAGGCACCGGGGAGCTGTTTTTT.

The chain has TRBV7-9 and TRBJ1-1, with a weak D call TRBD1 (5 bases). The CDR3 has 14 amino acids. Germline V gene data show CDR1 as SEHNR and CDR2 as FQNEAQ (reference sequence). The germline V and J ends were trimmed by 6 bases and 3 bases, with 14 bases remaining between them. DNA for the CDR3: TGTGCCAGCAGATATGGGGTGGGGGACACTGAAGCTTTCTTT. Translating it yields CASRYGVGDTEAFF.

The chain joins TRBV18 to TRBJ2-1, with 9 bases matching TRBD1. The length of the CDR3 is 15 residues. The ends lost 6 bases at V and 7 bases at J; junction bases unmatched: 10. Germline CDR1 is KGHSH and CDR2 is LQKENI. The CDR3 nucleotides read TGTGCCAGCTCCGGGACGGGACAGGGATATAATGAGCAGTTCTTC. Encoded protein: CASSGTGQGYNEQFF.

The genes are TRBV7-3 and TRBJ2-1; TRBD2 matches at 8 bases. The CDR3 is made up of 18 amino acids. The V gene end was trimmed by 5 bases and the J gene end by 7 bases; junction bases not matched to a gene: 19. Germline V gene data show CDR1 as SGHTA and CDR2 as FQGTGA. Here the CDR3 reads CASSPGGRPGGPRNEQFF. For the CDR3, the DNA is TGTGCCAGCAGCCCTGGAGGACGGCCGGGAGGGCCTCGAAATGAGCAGTTCTTC.

V usage is TRBV28 and J usage is TRBJ2-7; D unresolved. The CDR3 consists of 15 residues. CDR1 is MDHEN and CDR2 is SYDVKM in the germline V gene. Deletions cut 3 bases from V and 0 bases from J, with 12 bases between. The CDR3 loop is CASSLTAPRSYEQYF. The CDR3 bases are TGTGCCAGCAGTTTGACGGCCCCTCGCTCCTACGAGCAGTACTTC.

V usage is TRBV6-6 and J usage is TRBJ2-7; D call uncertain. The V end lost 5 bases, the J end lost 7 bases, and 12 bases lay between the germline ends. The germline gives CDR1 MNHNY, CDR2 SVGAGI (reference sequence). There are 12 residues in the CDR3. CDR3 region: CASSRSLGEQYF. Here the CDR3 DNA reads TGTGCCAGCAGTCGAAGCCTCGGGGAGCAGTACTTC.

In the case of this clone: In the same sample, other DNA sequences code for this CDR3. This chain's CDR3 is CASSLGLADTDTQYF. Here the CDR3 DNA reads TGTGCCAGCAGCCTCGGACTAGCGGACACAGATACGCAGTATTTT. The chain is built from TRBV7-9 and TRBJ2-3, with 10 bases fitting TRBD2. V gave up 5 bases and J gave up 2 bases; unmatched junction bases: 4. The V gene's germline CDR1 is SEHNR and CDR2 FQNEAQ (reference sequence). The CDR3 extends over 15 amino acids.

The genes are TRBV7-9 and TRBJ1-1; TRBD1 is a possible D gene (5 bases). The CDR3 is made up of 13 amino acids. Germline-derived CDR1 and CDR2 are SEHNR and FQNEAQ (reference sequence). Trimming cost V 2 bases and J 6 bases, with 10 bases left between them. Written as DNA, the CDR3 is TGTGCCAGCAGCTTATCCAGGGACGCTGAAGCTTTCTTT. It specifies CASSLSRDAEAFF.

The V gene is TRBV6-5, the J gene TRBJ1-1, with D uncertain. The CDR3 totals 15 residues. V was shortened by 2 bases and J by 1 base, with 11 bases between the two germline ends. Germline CDR1 is MNHEY and CDR2 is SVGAGI. DNA of the CDR3: TGTGCCAGCAGTTACCTTGGGAGAAAGAACACTGAAGCTTTCTTT. Protein: CASSYLGRKNTEAFF.

CDR3 sequence (DNA): TGTGCCAGTAGTATATGGACAGGCCCGAACACTGAAGCTTTCTTT. As protein: CASSIWTGPNTEAFF. The gene calls are TRBV19 and TRBJ1-1; 7 nucleotides agree with TRBD1. The germline V gene encodes CDR1 LNHDA and CDR2 SQIVND (reference sequence). V gave up 2 bases and J gave up 1 base; unmatched junction bases: 4. The CDR3 has 15 residues.

V and J are TRBV7-9 and TRBJ2-1; D is unclear. CDR3 length: 11 residues. V lost 2 bases, J lost 10 bases, and 6 bases lay in between. CDR1 is SEHNR and CDR2 is FQNEAQ in the germline V gene (reference sequence). CDR3 sequence reads: CASSLRWEQFF. DNA of the CDR3: TGTGCCAGCAGCTTAAGGTGGGAGCAGTTCTTC.

The chain is built from TRBV6-5 and TRBJ1-5; 8 nucleotides match TRBD1. The ends lost 0 bases at V and 7 bases at J; junction bases unmatched: 5. The CDR3 is 15 amino acids. The germline gives CDR1 MNHEY, CDR2 SVGAGI. Here the CDR3 DNA reads TGTGCCAGCAGTTACTCCAGACAGGGGACGCAGCCCCAGCATTTT. This translates into CASSYSRQGTQPQHF.

The V and J genes are TRBV18 and TRBJ1-2, with a tentative D call TRBD1 (6 bases). V gave up 6 bases and J gave up 1 base, with 15 bases separating them. The germline V gene has CDR1 KGHSH and CDR2 LQKENI. The CDR3 sequence is 15 residues long. The CDR3 nucleotides are TGTGCCAGCTCGCCAGGGGAACGGATTAACTATGGCTACACCTTC. It translates to CASSPGERINYGYTF.

V usage is TRBV5-1 and J usage is TRBJ1-1; 8 nucleotides agree with TRBD1. Germline assignment: CDR1 SGHRS and CDR2 YFSETQ. The CDR3 is 14 residues long. V shed 4 bases and J 4 bases; nucleotides not matched to a gene: 6. The CDR3 sequence: CASSPRTGSTEAFF. The CDR3 DNA follows: TGCGCCAGCAGCCCCCGGACAGGGAGCACTGAAGCTTTCTTT.

The chain recombines TRBV5-4 with TRBJ2-3, with 10 bases lining up with TRBD1. Germline CDR1 is SGHNT and CDR2 is YYREEE (reference sequence). Germline trimming cut 4 bases from V and 4 bases from J; bases unmatched to any gene: 6. The CDR3 is 15 amino acids. The CDR3 DNA is TGTGCCAGCAGCAAGACAGGGGGCGTAGCAGATACGCAGTATTTT. This codes for CASSKTGGVADTQYF.

The rearrangement joins TRBV11-2 to TRBJ2-1; TRBD2 agrees at 14 bases. Germline-derived CDR1 and CDR2 are SGHAT and FQNNGV. This CDR3 region has 17 residues. The ends lost 5 bases at V and 0 bases at J; junction bases unmatched: 3. In nucleotides, the CDR3 is TGTGCCAGCAGCCGGACTAGCGGGAGGCTCTCCTACAATGAGCAGTTCTTC. Translation: CASSRTSGRLSYNEQFF.

The chain combines TRBV27 with TRBJ2-1; 7 bases fit TRBD2. CDR1 and CDR2 from the germline V gene are MNHEY and SMNVEV (reference sequence). J was trimmed by 0 bases and V by 6 bases; bases with no gene match: 14. This CDR3 region has 18 residues. DNA of the CDR3: TGTGCCAGCAGGCCTGCCGCTAGCGGCCGAATCTCCTACAATGAGCAGTTCTTC. Protein product: CASRPAASGRISYNEQFF.

This clone was picked up a small number of times. V is TRBV27 and J is TRBJ1-1; 10 bases map to TRBD1. Germline V gives CDR1 MNHEY, CDR2 SMNVEV (reference sequence). The CDR3 length is 12 residues. J was trimmed by 8 bases and V by 10 bases; bases with no gene match: 7. The CDR3 is CATQTGGREAFF. For the CDR3, the DNA is TGTGCCACGCAGACAGGGGGCCGCGAAGCTTTCTTT.

CDR3 nucleotide sequence: TGTGCCAGCAGTTTATTGAGCGGGGAGCTGTTTTTT. This translates into CASSLLSGELFF. The genes are TRBV27 and TRBJ2-2; D is unresolved. This CDR3 is 12 amino acids long. Germline V CDR1 and CDR2: MNHEY, SMNVEV (reference sequence). Trimming removed 1 base from V and 7 bases from J, with 4 bases in between.

J is TRBJ1-1 and V is TRBV6-6; D is uncertain. Germline loops: CDR1 MNHNY, CDR2 SVGAGI (reference sequence). CDR3 length equals 14 residues. V shed 5 bases and J shed 0 bases, with 10 bases lying between them. This chain's CDR3 is CASSKRTVNTEAFF. In DNA, the CDR3 is TGTGCCAGCAGTAAACGGACGGTGAACACTGAAGCTTTCTTT.

This clone was seen just once. V gene TRBV12-5 combines with J gene TRBJ2-2; D not resolved. This CDR3 spans 13 amino acids. The V end was cut by 1 base, the J end by 7 bases, with 7 bases between. CDR1 LGHNT and CDR2 FRNRAP come from the germline V gene. The CDR3 protein is CASGLGQNGELFF. CDR3 nucleotides: TGTGCTAGTGGTTTGGGACAAAACGGGGAGCTGTTTTTT.

In this sample, this clone turned up a few times. The genes are TRBV5-1 and TRBJ2-7, with D perhaps TRBD1 (5 bases). The CDR3 loop spans 13 amino acids. Germline assignment: CDR1 SGHRS and CDR2 YFSETQ. V lost 4 bases to trimming and J lost 2 bases, with 10 bases between them. CDR3 residues: CASSPTETYEQYF. CDR3 in DNA: TGCGCCAGCAGCCCGACAGAGACCTACGAGCAGTACTTC.

This clone was detected only a few times. This rearrangement joins TRBV11-2 to TRBJ2-3; D not certain. The V end was cut by 3 bases, the J end by 4 bases, with 8 bases between. Germline V gives CDR1 SGHAT, CDR2 FQNNGV. This CDR3 is 13 amino acids long. For the CDR3, the DNA is TGTGCCAGCAGCTTTGGCGCCGCAGATACGCAGTATTTT. It yields the protein CASSFGAADTQYF.

This clone was detected only a few times. The rearrangement links TRBV7-8 to TRBJ1-3; possibly TRBD1 for D (5 bases). Looked up from germline, CDR1 is SGHVS and CDR2 is FQNEAQ. Trimming pared 1 base from V and 0 bases from J, leaving 13 bases between. The CDR3 runs to 17 residues. CDR3 region: CASSLVAGARSGNTIYF. The DNA for the CDR3 is TGTGCCAGCAGCTTAGTGGCCGGGGCCCGCTCTGGAAACACCATATATTTT.

The chain joins TRBV7-2 to TRBJ1-5; 7 nucleotides align to TRBD1. The CDR3 is made up of 16 amino acids. Trimming cost V 0 bases and J 2 bases; bases outside gene matches: 4. The V gene's germline CDR1 is SGHTA and CDR2 FQGNSA. The DNA for the CDR3 is TGTGCCAGCAGCTTAGCAGGGGGCGGAGGCAATCAGCCCCAGCATTTT. It yields the protein CASSLAGGGGNQPQHF.